This TCR beta chain was retrieved from a study of response to subunit inactivated influenza vaccine. General observations from the study: Seasonal influenza vaccination, on each occasion, was suggested by the authors to recruit few new T cells.

TCRdb reprocessed the RT-PCR reads with MiXCR, giving one entry per CDR3 protein. The sample records roughly 700,000 distinct CDR3 sequences, about 15% being singletons. This clonotype came up a few times. Its antigen is currently unknown. Trimming at V came to 3 bases and at J to 7 bases, leaving 3 bases not matched to a gene. There are 13 residues in the CDR3. Germline V CDR1 and CDR2: SGHTA, FQGTGA. This receptor was taken from a man between 45 and 60 years old who received an inactivated influenza vaccine. Sequenced material: PBMCs from blood, taken less than 15 days before vaccination. The chain employs TRBV7-3 and TRBJ1-5; 7 bases are shared with TRBD1. The CDR3 DNA follows: TGTGCCAGCAGCTTCGACAGGGAACAGCCCCAGCATTTT. Translating gives CASSFDREQPQHF.